A single sample is the source of the 13 T cell receptor beta chains below, sequenced in a study of cytomegalovirus exposure and HLA in healthy donors. PCR involved 60 Vbeta and 13 Jbeta primers. The protocol was immunoSEQ multiplex PCR, while the TCRdb copy is restricted to in-frame clones and leaves out a portion. There are 200,000 or so clones in the sample; roughly 84% occur only once, and over 2% lies in the top ten. What was sequenced was PBMCs. These receptors were collected from a woman aged 45-60 years in good health and CMV-seropositive.

This chain uses TRBV2 with TRBJ2-3, with 9 bases that match TRBD2. This CDR3 is 15 amino acids long. After removal of 1 base from V and 1 base from J, the junction contained 0 bases not matched to a gene. Germline CDR1 and CDR2: SNHLY and FYNNEI. Here the CDR3 DNA reads TGTGCCAGCAGTGAAGGGACTAGCGGCACAGATACGCAGTATTTT. It is translated as CASSEGTSGTDTQYF.

The chain is built from TRBV6-5 and TRBJ1-5, with D possibly being TRBD1 (5 bases). Trimming cost V 2 bases and J 2 bases, with 10 bases left between them. This CDR3 has 15 residues. Germline V gene sequence: CDR1 MNHEY, CDR2 SVGAGI. The CDR3 bases are TGTGCCAGCAGTTACGGGGGGTTTGGCAATCAGCCCCAGCATTTT. Translated: CASSYGGFGNQPQHF.

The chain carries TRBV5-6 and TRBJ1-3; tentative D call: TRBD1 (5 bases). Germline V gene data show CDR1 as SGHDT and CDR2 as YYEEEE. V lost 4 bases and J lost 1, with 15 bases in between. The CDR3 runs 16 residues. CDR3 in DNA: TGTGCCAGCAGCGCCCTTGGGGGGTTATCTGGAAACACCATATATTTT. Its protein product is CASSALGGLSGNTIYF.

The chain is built from TRBV2 and TRBJ1-1; 7 nucleotides match TRBD1. The CDR3 extends over 14 amino acids. The germline gives CDR1 SNHLY, CDR2 FYNNEI. Trimming took 9 bases from V and 0 from J; bases not matched to a gene: 7. DNA of the CDR3: TGTGCCAGTCGACAGGGCCCAATGAACACTGAAGCTTTCTTT. This codes for CASRQGPMNTEAFF.

V and J are TRBV7-2 and TRBJ2-3, with 7 bases matching TRBD2. CDR1 is SGHTA and CDR2 is FQGNSA in the germline V gene. V dropped 6 bases and J dropped 3; count of bases not matched to a gene: 9. The CDR3 is made up of 15 amino acids. The CDR3 loop reads CASRIAGRGTDTQYF. In DNA form, the CDR3 reads TGTGCCAGCAGGATCGCGGGGCGGGGGACAGATACGCAGTATTTT.

This clone is a singleton in its sample. This rearrangement joins TRBV19 to TRBJ2-7, with TRBD1 matching 8 bases. The V and J ends lost 3 bases and 2 bases, in that order; junction bases with no gene match: 6. Looked up from germline, CDR1 is LNHDA and CDR2 is SQIVND (reference sequence). The CDR3 is 15 residues long. CDR3 bases: TGTGCCAGTAGTATCCAAACAGGGGGGCCCTACGAGCAGTACTTC. Residues: CASSIQTGGPYEQYF.

The gene calls are TRBV5-4 and TRBJ1-2; TRBD1 matches at 7 bases. Germline V gives CDR1 SGHNT, CDR2 YYREEE (reference sequence). The V gene end was trimmed by 4 bases and the J gene end by 8 bases; junction bases not matched to a gene: 17. This CDR3 has 16 amino acids. CDR3 in amino acids: CASSPRDREWSEGYTF. The CDR3 DNA reads TGTGCCAGCAGCCCCCGCGACAGGGAATGGTCGGAGGGCTACACCTTC.

As to this clone: Mismatch with germline at one junction end may stem from a read error. The same CDR3 arises from other DNA sequences in this sample as well. This chain connects TRBV4-1 to TRBJ1-2; 7 bases are shared with TRBD1. This CDR3 is built from 16 residues. Germline CDR1 reads MGHRA; CDR2 reads YSYEKL. Written as DNA, the CDR3 is TGCGCCAGTAGCCAAGATCTGGAACAGGGGAACTATGGCTACACCTTC. Its translation is CASSQDLEQGNYGYTF.

V usage is TRBV7-2 and J usage is TRBJ1-5; 11 bases fit TRBD1. V lost 1 base, J lost 6 bases, and 8 bases stayed unmatched. The CDR3 is 17 residues long. Germline CDR1 is SGHTA and CDR2 is FQGNSA. CDR3 sequence reads: CASSLGAGQGVSQPQHF. The CDR3 DNA reads TGTGCCAGCAGCTTAGGGGCGGGACAGGGGGTTAGTCAGCCCCAGCATTTT.

Of note for this clone: Other DNA sequences in the same sample also yield this CDR3. The rearrangement links TRBV2 to TRBJ1-3; D is possibly TRBD1 (6 bases). The germline V gene has CDR1 SNHLY and CDR2 FYNNEI. V gave up 6 bases and J gave up 1 base, with 13 bases separating them. The CDR3 contains 15 residues. CDR3 amino acids: CASRETGASGNTIYF. DNA for the CDR3: TGTGCCAGCAGGGAGACAGGCGCTTCTGGAAACACCATATATTTT.

The CDR3 spells CASSDSTDTQYF. The CDR3 coding sequence is TGTGCCAGCAGCGACTCCACAGATACGCAGTATTTT. The V gene is TRBV6-6, the J gene TRBJ2-3; D call uncertain. Germline V gives CDR1 MNHNY, CDR2 SVGAGI (reference sequence). Trimming cost V 6 bases and J 2 bases, with 6 bases left between them. The CDR3 extends over 12 amino acids.

The CDR3 DNA reads TGTGCCAGCAGCTTAGTTGGAACAGAAATGAACACTGAAGCTTTCTTT. This codes for CASSLVGTEMNTEAFF. This chain connects TRBV11-2 to TRBJ1-1; D unclear. V lost 1 base and J lost 0, with 12 bases in between. CDR1 is SGHAT and CDR2 is FQNNGV in the germline V gene. The CDR3 is 16 residues long.

This sequence joins TRBV29-1 and TRBJ2-7; 9 positions agree with TRBD1. The CDR3 spans 14 residues. Germline assignment: CDR1 SQVTM and CDR2 ANQGSEA. The trim removed 4 bases at V and 10 bases at J, leaving 14 bases unmatched. CDR3 region: CSVVEGQGPLGQYF. The DNA of the CDR3 is TGCAGCGTTGTGGAGGGACAGGGTCCTCTGGGACAGTACTTC.